This TCR beta chain comes out of a study of early T cells in non-severe SARS-CoV-2 infection. Germline CDR1 is MNHEY and CDR2 is SVGEGT. The CDR3 length is 14 residues. Trimming took 4 bases from V and 2 from J, leaving 9 bases between them. The protocol attached unique molecular identifiers to individual cDNA molecules. TCRdb reprocessed the 5' RACE reads via MiXCR and lists one record per CDR3 protein. This table has over 55,000 distinct CDR3 sequences, approximately 9% appearing once. Study-wide results and caveats: CD4 and private specificities were missed by VDJdb matching, which favored anti-spike CD8 responses.

This clonotype occurred many times. What it recognizes is unknown. The origin of this receptor is an adult who was a healthcare worker with PCR-confirmed SARS-CoV-2 infection or an uninfected control (not recorded which). The sequencing input was whole blood. The chain links TRBV6-2 or TRBV6-3 to TRBJ1-5; a weak D match, TRBD1 (5 bases). The CDR3 DNA sequence: TGTGCCAGCAGTTCATGGGGGGGCAATCAGCCCCAGCATTTT. Its translation: CASSSWGGNQPQHF.